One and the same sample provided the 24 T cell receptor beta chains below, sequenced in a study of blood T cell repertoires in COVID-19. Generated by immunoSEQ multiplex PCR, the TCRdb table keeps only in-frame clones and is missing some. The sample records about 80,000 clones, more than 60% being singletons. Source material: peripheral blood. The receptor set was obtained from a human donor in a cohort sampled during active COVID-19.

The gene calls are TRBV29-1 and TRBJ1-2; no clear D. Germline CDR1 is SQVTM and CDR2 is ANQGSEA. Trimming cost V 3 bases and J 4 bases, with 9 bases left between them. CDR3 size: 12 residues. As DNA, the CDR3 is TGCAGCGTTGAGACTGGTGTCTATGGCTACACCTTC. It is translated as CSVETGVYGYTF.

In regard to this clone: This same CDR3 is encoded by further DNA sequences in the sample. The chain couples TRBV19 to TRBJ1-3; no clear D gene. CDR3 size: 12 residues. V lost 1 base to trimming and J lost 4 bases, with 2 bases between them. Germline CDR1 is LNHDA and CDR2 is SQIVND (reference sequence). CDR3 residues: CASSIVGNTIYF. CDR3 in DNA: TGTGCCAGTAGTATAGTAGGAAACACCATATATTTT.

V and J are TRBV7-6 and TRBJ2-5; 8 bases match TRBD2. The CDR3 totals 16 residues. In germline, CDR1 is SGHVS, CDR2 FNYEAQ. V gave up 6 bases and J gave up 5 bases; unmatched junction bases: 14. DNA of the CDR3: TGTGCCAGCAGACCTCGCGGGGGGTTGGACGGGGAGACCCAGTACTTC. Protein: CASRPRGGLDGETQYF.

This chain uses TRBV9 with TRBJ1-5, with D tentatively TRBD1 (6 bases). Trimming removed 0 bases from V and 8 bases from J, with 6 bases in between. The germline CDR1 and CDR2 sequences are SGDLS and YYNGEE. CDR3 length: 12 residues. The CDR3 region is CASSVEGEPQHF. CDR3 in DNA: TGTGCCAGCAGCGTAGAGGGGGAGCCCCAGCATTTT.

The CDR3 reads CASSERRTYEQYF. Written as DNA, the CDR3 is TGTGCCAGCAGTGAGAGGCGAACCTACGAGCAGTACTTC. V gene TRBV6-1 combines with J gene TRBJ2-7; D unclear. Looked up from germline, CDR1 is MNHNS and CDR2 is SASEGT. Trimming stripped 3 bases from V and 2 bases from J, with 8 bases between. CDR3 length: 13 residues.

Written as DNA, the CDR3 is TGTGCCACCGGGGTGGGGCTAGCGAGGAATGAGCAGTTCTTC. Translated: CATGVGLARNEQFF. The chain employs TRBV24-1 and TRBJ2-1; D might be TRBD2 (6 bases). Per germline, CDR1 KGHDR and CDR2 SFDVKD. V gave up 9 bases and J gave up 7 bases, with 18 bases separating them. CDR3 size: 14 residues.

CDR3 loop: CASSFHGETSYEQYF. The CDR3 DNA reads as TGTGCCAGCAGCTTTCACGGGGAAACCTCCTACGAGCAGTACTTC. The V and J genes are TRBV11-2 and TRBJ2-7, with D tentatively TRBD2 (5 bases). The CDR3 is made up of 15 amino acids. CDR1 and CDR2 from the germline V gene are SGHAT and FQNNGV. V was trimmed by 3 bases and J by 0 bases, leaving 12 bases between them.

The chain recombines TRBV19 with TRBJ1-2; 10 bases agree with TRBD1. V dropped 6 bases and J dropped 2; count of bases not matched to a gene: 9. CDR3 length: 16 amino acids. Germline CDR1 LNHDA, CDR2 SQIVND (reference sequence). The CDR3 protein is CASRNLGTGENYGYTF. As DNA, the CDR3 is TGTGCCAGTAGGAACCTTGGGACAGGGGAGAACTATGGCTACACCTTC.

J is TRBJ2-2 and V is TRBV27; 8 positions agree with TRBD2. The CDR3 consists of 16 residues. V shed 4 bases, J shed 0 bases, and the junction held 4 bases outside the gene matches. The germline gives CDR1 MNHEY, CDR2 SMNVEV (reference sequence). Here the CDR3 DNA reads TGTGCCAGCAGTTATTTAGCGGGGCCGAACACCGGGGAGCTGTTTTTT. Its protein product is CASSYLAGPNTGELFF.

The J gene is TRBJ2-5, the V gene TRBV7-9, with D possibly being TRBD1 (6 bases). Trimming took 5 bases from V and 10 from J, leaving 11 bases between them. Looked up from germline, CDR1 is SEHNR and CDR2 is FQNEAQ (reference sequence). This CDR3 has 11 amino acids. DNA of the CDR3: TGTGCCAGCAGCCCACAGGGAGTCCAGTACTTC. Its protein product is CASSPQGVQYF.

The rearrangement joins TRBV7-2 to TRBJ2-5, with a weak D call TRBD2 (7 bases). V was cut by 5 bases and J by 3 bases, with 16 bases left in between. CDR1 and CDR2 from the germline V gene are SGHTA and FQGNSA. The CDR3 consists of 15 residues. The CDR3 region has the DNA TGTGCCAGCAGCCTAGGGGGGGGGATCGAAGAGACCCAGTACTTC. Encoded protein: CASSLGGGIEETQYF.

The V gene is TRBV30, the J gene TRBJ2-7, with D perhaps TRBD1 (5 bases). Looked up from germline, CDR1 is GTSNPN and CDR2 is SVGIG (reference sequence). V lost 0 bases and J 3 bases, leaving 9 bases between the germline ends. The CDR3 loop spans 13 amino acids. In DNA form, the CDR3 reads TGTGCCTGGAGTGTCAGGGATTTCTACGAGCAGTACTTC. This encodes CAWSVRDFYEQYF.

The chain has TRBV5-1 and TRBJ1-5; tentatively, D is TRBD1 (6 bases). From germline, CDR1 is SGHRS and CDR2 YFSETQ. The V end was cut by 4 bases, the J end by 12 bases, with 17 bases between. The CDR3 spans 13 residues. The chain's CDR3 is CASSLTGSEVQHF. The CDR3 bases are TGCGCCAGCAGCCTCACAGGGTCGGAGGTCCAGCATTTT. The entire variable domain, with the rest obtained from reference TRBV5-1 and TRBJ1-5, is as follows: KAGVTQTPRYLIKTRGQQVTLSCSPISGHRSVSWYQQTPGQGLQFLFEYFSETQRNKGNFPGRFSGRQFSNSRSEMNVSTLELGDSALYLCASSLTGSEVQHFGDGTRLSIL.

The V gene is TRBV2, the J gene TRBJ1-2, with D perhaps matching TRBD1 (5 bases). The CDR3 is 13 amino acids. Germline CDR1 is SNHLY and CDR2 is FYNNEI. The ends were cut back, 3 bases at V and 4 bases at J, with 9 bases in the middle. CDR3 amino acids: CASSEGQSYGYTF. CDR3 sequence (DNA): TGTGCCAGCAGTGAGGGGCAGAGCTATGGCTACACCTTC.

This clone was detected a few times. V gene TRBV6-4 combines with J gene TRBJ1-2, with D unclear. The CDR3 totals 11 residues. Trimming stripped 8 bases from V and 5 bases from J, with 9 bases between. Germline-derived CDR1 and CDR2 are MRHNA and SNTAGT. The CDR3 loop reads CASEVFYGYTF. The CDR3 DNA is TGTGCCAGCGAGGTCTTTTATGGCTACACCTTC.

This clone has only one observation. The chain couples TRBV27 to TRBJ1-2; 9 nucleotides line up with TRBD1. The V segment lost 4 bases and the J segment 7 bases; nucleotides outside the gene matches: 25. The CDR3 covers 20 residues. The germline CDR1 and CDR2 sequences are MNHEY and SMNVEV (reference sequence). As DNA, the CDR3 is TGTGCCAGCAGTTATACTTTTCTCACAGGGGGCGCGACCACCCAAGGTGGCTACACCTTC. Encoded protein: CASSYTFLTGGATTQGGYTF.

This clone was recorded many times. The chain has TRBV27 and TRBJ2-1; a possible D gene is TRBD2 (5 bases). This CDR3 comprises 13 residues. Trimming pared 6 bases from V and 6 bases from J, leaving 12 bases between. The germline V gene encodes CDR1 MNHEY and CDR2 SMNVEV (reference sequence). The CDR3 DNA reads TGTGCCAGCAGCCTCGGGGAGCTCAATGAGCAGTTCTTC. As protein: CASSLGELNEQFF.

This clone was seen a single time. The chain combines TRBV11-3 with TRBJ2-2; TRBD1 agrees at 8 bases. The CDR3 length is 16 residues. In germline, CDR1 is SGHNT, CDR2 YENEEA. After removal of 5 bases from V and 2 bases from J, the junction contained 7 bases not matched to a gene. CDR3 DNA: TGTGCCAGCAGCCGTCGGGACAGGTATAACACCGGGGAGCTGTTTTTT. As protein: CASSRRDRYNTGELFF. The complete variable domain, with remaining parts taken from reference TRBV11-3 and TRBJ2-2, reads EAGVVQSPRYKIIEKKQPVAFWCNPISGHNTLYWYLQNLGQGPELLIRYENEEAVDDSQLPKDRFSAERLKGVDSTLKIQPAELGDSAVYLCASSRRDRYNTGELFFGEGSRLTVL.

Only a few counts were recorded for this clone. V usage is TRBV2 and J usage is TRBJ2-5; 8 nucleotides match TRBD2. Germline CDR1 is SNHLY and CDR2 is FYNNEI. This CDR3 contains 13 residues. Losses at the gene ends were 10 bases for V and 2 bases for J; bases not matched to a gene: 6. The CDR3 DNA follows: TGTGCCACGAGGGGCGGGGGGCAAGAGACCCAGTACTTC. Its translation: CATRGGGQETQYF.

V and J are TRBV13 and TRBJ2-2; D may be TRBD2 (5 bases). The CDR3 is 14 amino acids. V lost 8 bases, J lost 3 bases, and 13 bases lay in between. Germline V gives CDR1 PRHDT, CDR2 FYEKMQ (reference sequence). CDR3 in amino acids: CASAFRDYTGELFF. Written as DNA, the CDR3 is TGTGCCAGCGCTTTCCGGGATTACACCGGGGAGCTGTTTTTT.

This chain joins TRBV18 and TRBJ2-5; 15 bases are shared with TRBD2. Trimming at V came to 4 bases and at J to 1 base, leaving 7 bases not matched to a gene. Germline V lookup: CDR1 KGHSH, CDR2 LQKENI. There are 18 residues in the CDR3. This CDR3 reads CASSLGLAGGPAQETQYF. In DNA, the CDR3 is TGTGCCAGCTCACTGGGACTAGCGGGAGGCCCGGCCCAAGAGACCCAGTACTTC. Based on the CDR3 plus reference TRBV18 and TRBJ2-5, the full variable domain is NAGVMQNPRHLVRRRGQEARLRCSPMKGHSHVYWYRQLPEEGLKFMVYLQKENIIDESGMPKERFSAEFPKEGPSILRIQQVVRGDSAAYFCASSLGLAGGPAQETQYFGPGTRLLVL.

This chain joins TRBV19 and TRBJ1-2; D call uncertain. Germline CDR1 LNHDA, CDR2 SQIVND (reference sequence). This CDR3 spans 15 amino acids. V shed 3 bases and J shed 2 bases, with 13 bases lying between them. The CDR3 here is CASSMASGGNYGYTF. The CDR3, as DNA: TGTGCCAGTAGTATGGCCTCTGGCGGGAACTATGGCTACACCTTC.

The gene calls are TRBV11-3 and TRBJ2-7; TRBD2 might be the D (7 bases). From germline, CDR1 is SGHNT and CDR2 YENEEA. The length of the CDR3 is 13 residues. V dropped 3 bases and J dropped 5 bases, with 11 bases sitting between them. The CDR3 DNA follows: TGTGCCAGCAGCTTGGGGGGGCGAGACGAGCAGTACTTC. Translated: CASSLGGRDEQYF.

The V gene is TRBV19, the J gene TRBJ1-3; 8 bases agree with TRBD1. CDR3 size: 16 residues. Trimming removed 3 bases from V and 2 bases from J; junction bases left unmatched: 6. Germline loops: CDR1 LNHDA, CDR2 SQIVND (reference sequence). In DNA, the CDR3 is TGTGCCAGTAGTATTCAGGGGGCTTTGCCTGGAAACACCATATATTTT. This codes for CASSIQGALPGNTIYF.